The next 18 T cell receptor beta chains were all read from a single sample in a study of blood T cell repertoires in COVID-19. Only in-frame clones appear in the TCRdb table, and some are missing; sequencing was by immunoSEQ multiplex PCR. The sample yields around 320,000 clones, around nine tenths seen once. The sample comprised peripheral blood. These receptors came from a young woman with COVID-19, enrolled during active disease.

The chain combines TRBV10-3 with TRBJ1-1, with 7 bases lining up with TRBD1. The CDR3 has 13 amino acids. The J segment lost 5 bases and the V segment lost 9 bases, leaving 9 bases of the junction unmatched. CDR1 ENHRY and CDR2 SYGVKD come from the germline V gene. DNA of the CDR3: TGTGCCATGAACACAGGGGTAGGGACTGAAGCTTTCTTT. Translated: CAMNTGVGTEAFF.

The chain recombines TRBV5-6 with TRBJ1-2; D call uncertain. Trimming removed 1 base at V and 2 bases at J, with 6 bases between. CDR3 length equals 13 residues. Germline loops: CDR1 SGHDT, CDR2 YYEEEE. CDR3 bases: TGTGCCAGCAGCTTGCCGGGAAACTATGGCTACACCTTC. This codes for CASSLPGNYGYTF.

This clone was detected once. This rearrangement joins TRBV4-2 to TRBJ1-6; D uncertain. V was clipped by 0 bases and J by 8 bases, with 8 bases between them. The CDR3 contains 14 residues. Germline CDR1 reads LGHNA; CDR2 reads YNFKEQ. CDR3 nucleotide sequence: TGTGCCAGCAGCCAAGATCTGGGAGATTCACCCCTCCACTTT. It specifies CASSQDLGDSPLHF.

A remark on this clone: The same CDR3 is also encoded by other DNA sequences in this sample. The chain combines TRBV6-5 with TRBJ1-5, with D tentatively TRBD1 (5 bases). The CDR3 totals 14 residues. Trimming took 4 bases from V and 1 from J, leaving 8 bases between them. Per germline, CDR1 MNHEY and CDR2 SVGAGI. The CDR3 DNA sequence: TGTGCCAGCAGTTCCGACAGCAGCAATCAGCCCCAGCATTTT. As protein: CASSSDSSNQPQHF.

The chain uses TRBV4-2 and TRBJ1-6; maybe TRBD1 (5 bases). This CDR3 region has 16 residues. The V gene lost 1 base and the J gene lost 6 bases, with 13 bases spanning the gap. Germline V gene lookup returns CDR1 LGHNA and CDR2 YNFKEQ. CDR3 region: CASSQGQGSFNSPLHF. CDR3 sequence (DNA): TGTGCCAGCAGCCAAGGGCAGGGTAGTTTTAATTCACCCCTCCACTTT.

The chain uses TRBV27 and TRBJ1-5; no clear D gene. The CDR3 is 14 amino acids. In germline, CDR1 is MNHEY, CDR2 SMNVEV (reference sequence). Trimming took off 5 bases at V and 3 bases at J, with 11 bases between the two ends. Here the CDR3 DNA reads TGTGCCAGCAGTGATCGAGGAATCAATCAGCCCCAGCATTTT. Its protein product is CASSDRGINQPQHF.

The chain joins TRBV19 to TRBJ2-1; a weak D match, TRBD2 (6 bases). Trimming cost V 3 bases and J 6 bases, with 9 bases left between them. CDR3 size: 13 residues. Germline V gene sequence: CDR1 LNHDA, CDR2 SQIVND (reference sequence). DNA for the CDR3: TGTGCCAGTAGTATTTCGGGGGTCAATGAGCAGTTCTTC. As protein: CASSISGVNEQFF.

The CDR3 DNA is TGTGCCAGTAGTATAGGTGGCGCGCCAGGCCGAAATGGCTACACCTTC. Translation: CASSIGGAPGRNGYTF. The chain recombines TRBV19 with TRBJ1-2; D gene uncertain. The germline gives CDR1 LNHDA, CDR2 SQIVND (reference sequence). The CDR3 runs 16 residues. Trimming cost V 1 base and J 6 bases, with 18 bases left between them.

V gene TRBV2 combines with J gene TRBJ1-2, with no clear D. The germline V gene has CDR1 SNHLY and CDR2 FYNNEI. V lost 6 bases and J 7 bases, leaving 12 bases between the germline ends. The CDR3 loop spans 12 amino acids. CDR3 in DNA: TGTGCCAGCAGGTCAGGTGCATCTGGCTACACCTTC. Translated: CASRSGASGYTF.

The CDR3 reads CASSVTNPGTANTGELFF. The CDR3 nucleotides are TGCGCCAGCAGCGTAACGAATCCCGGGACAGCGAACACCGGGGAGCTGTTTTTT. The chain links TRBV4-1 to TRBJ2-2, with 7 bases that match TRBD1. The CDR3 is 18 residues long. CDR1 is MGHRA and CDR2 is YSYEKL in the germline V gene. The V and J ends lost 5 bases and 0 bases, in that order; junction bases with no gene match: 12.

The chain is built from TRBV7-6 and TRBJ2-2; possible D gene TRBD1, 5 bases. V was clipped by 1 base and J by 0 bases, with 15 bases between them. From germline, CDR1 is SGHVS and CDR2 FNYEAQ. This CDR3 region has 18 residues. The CDR3, as DNA: TGTGCCAGCAGCTTAGGCCAGGGAACTTTCGCGAACACCGGGGAGCTGTTTTTT. The encoded protein is CASSLGQGTFANTGELFF.

The chain couples TRBV2 to TRBJ2-1, with TRBD2 matching over 10 bases. The CDR3 is 15 amino acids. J gave up 7 bases and V 6 bases, and 9 bases lay outside the gene matches. The germline V gene encodes CDR1 SNHLY and CDR2 FYNNEI. The CDR3 spells CASRSPAGGRNEQFF. The CDR3 region has the DNA TGTGCCAGCAGGTCCCCAGCGGGGGGGCGGAATGAGCAGTTCTTC.

This clone occurred once. The chain links TRBV6-5 to TRBJ2-2; D is possibly TRBD2 (5 bases). The length of the CDR3 is 14 residues. CDR1 and CDR2 from the germline V gene are MNHEY and SVGAGI. Trimming removed 7 bases at V and 5 bases at J, with 14 bases between. The CDR3 DNA sequence: TGTGCCAGCACCCCCTTGGGCGGGACCGGGGAGCTGTTTTTT. It codes for CASTPLGGTGELFF.

The chain recombines TRBV19 with TRBJ2-2; 8 bases map to TRBD2. Germline V lookup: CDR1 LNHDA, CDR2 SQIVND (reference sequence). The J segment lost 3 bases and the V segment lost 5 bases, leaving 17 bases of the junction unmatched. This CDR3 is built from 19 residues. DNA for the CDR3: TGTGCCAGTAGTGGTCCGGGGGGGGCCCGCTACTACGACACCGGGGAGCTGTTTTTT. This translates into CASSGPGGARYYDTGELFF.

The chain carries TRBV18 and TRBJ1-1; 7 nucleotides agree with TRBD1. This CDR3 has 12 residues. The J segment lost 3 bases and the V segment lost 6 bases, leaving 1 base of the junction unmatched. CDR1 KGHSH and CDR2 LQKENI come from the germline V gene. The CDR3 sequence is CASSRGDTEAFF. The CDR3 nucleotides read TGTGCCAGCTCCAGGGGGGACACTGAAGCTTTCTTT. Using reference TRBV18 and TRBJ1-1 for the parts outside the CDR3, the full variable domain is NAGVMQNPRHLVRRRGQEARLRCSPMKGHSHVYWYRQLPEEGLKFMVYLQKENIIDESGMPKERFSAEFPKEGPSILRIQQVVRGDSAAYFCASSRGDTEAFFGQGTRLTVV.

This clone appeared once. This chain links TRBV5-5 with TRBJ1-6; TRBD1 matches at 9 bases. There are 14 residues in the CDR3. V shed 4 bases and J 8 bases; nucleotides not matched to a gene: 4. From germline, CDR1 is SGHKS and CDR2 YYEKEE (reference sequence). This chain's CDR3 is CASSRGQGDSPLHF. CDR3 DNA: TGTGCCAGCAGCCGGGGACAGGGAGATTCACCCCTCCACTTT.

A few counts support this clone. J is TRBJ2-5 and V is TRBV7-8, with TRBD2 identical over 8 bases. Germline-derived CDR1 and CDR2 are SGHVS and FQNEAQ. The junction had 18 bases not matched to a gene; V was cut back by 5 bases and J by 4 bases. The CDR3 length is 18 residues. The CDR3 region has the DNA TGTGCCAGCAGCCCCCACGGGGGGGCAGCGGGGCCCCTAGAGACCCAGTACTTC. It encodes CASSPHGGAAGPLETQYF. The full variable domain, with the rest looked up from reference TRBV7-8 and TRBJ2-5, is GAGVSQSPRYKVAKRGQDVALRCDPISGHVSLFWYQQALGQGPEFLTYFQNEAQLDKSGLPSDRFFAERPEGSVSTLKIQRTQQEDSAVYLCASSPHGGAAGPLETQYFGPGTRLLVL.

This clone has just a few counts. The chain combines TRBV5-8 with TRBJ1-1; possibly TRBD1 for D (5 bases). Trimming pared 4 bases from V and 4 bases from J, leaving 14 bases between. Germline CDR1 SGHTS, CDR2 YDEGEE. The CDR3 totals 14 residues. The CDR3 bases are TGTGCCAGCAGCCCGGCGCAGGGTTTCACTGAAGCTTTCTTT. Amino acid sequence: CASSPAQGFTEAFF.